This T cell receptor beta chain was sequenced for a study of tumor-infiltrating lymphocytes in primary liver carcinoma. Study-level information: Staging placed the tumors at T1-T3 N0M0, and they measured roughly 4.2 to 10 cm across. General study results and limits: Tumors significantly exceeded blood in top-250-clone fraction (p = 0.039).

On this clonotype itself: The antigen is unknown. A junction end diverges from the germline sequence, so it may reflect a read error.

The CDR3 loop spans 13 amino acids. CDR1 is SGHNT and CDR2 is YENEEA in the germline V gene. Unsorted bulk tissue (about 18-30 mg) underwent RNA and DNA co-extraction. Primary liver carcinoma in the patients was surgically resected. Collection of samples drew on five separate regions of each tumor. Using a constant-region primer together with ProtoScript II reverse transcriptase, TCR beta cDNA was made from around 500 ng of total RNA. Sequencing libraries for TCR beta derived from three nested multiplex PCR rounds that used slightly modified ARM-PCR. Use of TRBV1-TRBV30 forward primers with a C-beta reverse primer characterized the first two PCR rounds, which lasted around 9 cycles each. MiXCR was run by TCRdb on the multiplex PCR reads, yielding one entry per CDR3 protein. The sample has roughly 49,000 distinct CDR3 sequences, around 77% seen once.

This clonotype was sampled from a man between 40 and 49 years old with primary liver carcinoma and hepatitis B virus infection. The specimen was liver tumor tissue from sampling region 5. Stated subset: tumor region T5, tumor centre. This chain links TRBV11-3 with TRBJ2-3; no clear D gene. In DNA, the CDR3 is TGTGCCGGCAGCTTAGCCCAGAGAGATACGCAGTATTTC. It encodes CAGSLAQRDTQYF.